This is a list of T cell receptor beta chains from one sample in a study of early T cells in non-severe SARS-CoV-2 infection. In TCRdb, the 5' RACE reads were re-called with MiXCR into one record per CDR3 protein. The sample contains roughly 52,000 distinct CDR3 sequences, about 8.2% of which appear only once. Sequencing used whole blood. The source of these receptors is an adult who was a healthcare worker with PCR-confirmed SARS-CoV-2 infection or an uninfected control (not recorded which). CDR3s include the opening cysteine and the closing phenylalanine or tryptophan. Each record gives: J gene, V gene, CDR3 protein.

J gene: TRBJ2-7; V gene: TRBV19; CDR3 protein: CASSPGLGGYEQYF
J gene: TRBJ2-7; V gene: TRBV5-1; CDR3 protein: CASSDPWDSKNVDEQYF
J gene: TRBJ2-7; V gene: TRBV7-2; CDR3 protein: CASSSTSSTYEQYF
J gene: TRBJ1-1; V gene: TRBV27; CDR3 protein: CASSLSAEADEAFF
J gene: TRBJ1-1; V gene: TRBV5-1; CDR3 protein: CASSFIGTGATEAFF
J gene: TRBJ1-1; V gene: TRBV13; CDR3 protein: CASSLGEGREAFF
J gene: TRBJ2-1; V gene: TRBV7-2; CDR3 protein: CASSLIRGGHNEQFF
J gene: TRBJ1-1; V gene: TRBV5-1; CDR3 protein: CASSLEFPRTEAFF
J gene: TRBJ2-7; V gene: TRBV9; CDR3 protein: CASSVTGGYYEQYF
J gene: TRBJ2-5; V gene: TRBV24-1; CDR3 protein: CATSDWDRQETQYF
J gene: TRBJ2-3; V gene: TRBV7-3; CDR3 protein: CASSPSYAGADTQYF
J gene: TRBJ2-1; V gene: TRBV6-2/TRBV6-3; CDR3 protein: CAISRSGTGNNEQFF
J gene: TRBJ2-1; V gene: TRBV20-1; CDR3 protein: CSARDGGSPYNEQFF
J gene: TRBJ1-1; V gene: TRBV30; CDR3 protein: CAWSVSSNTEAFF
J gene: TRBJ2-2; V gene: TRBV7-2; CDR3 protein: CASSLTGPGELFF
J gene: TRBJ1-5; V gene: TRBV5-1; CDR3 protein: CASSVDSLQPQHF
J gene: TRBJ2-7; V gene: TRBV5-5; CDR3 protein: CASSLVRENEQYF
J gene: TRBJ2-1; V gene: TRBV21-1; CDR3 protein: CASSNLAGSSYNEQFF
J gene: TRBJ2-7; V gene: TRBV18; CDR3 protein: CASSSTQGSKGYEQYF
J gene: TRBJ2-7; V gene: TRBV4-1; CDR3 protein: CASSQGPGRTEQYF
J gene: TRBJ2-7; V gene: TRBV11-2; CDR3 protein: CASSPLTGETYEQYF
J gene: TRBJ2-4; V gene: TRBV28; CDR3 protein: CASSLVKNIQYF
J gene: TRBJ2-1; V gene: TRBV5-1; CDR3 protein: CASSFFGDEQFF
J gene: TRBJ2-1; V gene: TRBV7-9; CDR3 protein: CASRGLALGQFF
J gene: TRBJ2-7; V gene: TRBV12-3/TRBV12-4; CDR3 protein: CASSLDWVQDEQYF
J gene: TRBJ1-1; V gene: TRBV20-1; CDR3 protein: CSARDVGLGNEAFF
J gene: TRBJ1-4; V gene: TRBV4-1; CDR3 protein: CASSQSRALNEKLFF
J gene: TRBJ2-2; V gene: TRBV27; CDR3 protein: CASSLGTTNTGELFF
J gene: TRBJ2-5; V gene: TRBV30; CDR3 protein: CAWSVQETQYF
J gene: TRBJ2-7; V gene: TRBV7-8; CDR3 protein: CASSLGENVVYEQYF
J gene: TRBJ2-4; V gene: TRBV19; CDR3 protein: CASSMDRGSGKNIQYF
J gene: TRBJ2-7; V gene: TRBV18; CDR3 protein: CASSPPIGTAYEQYF
J gene: TRBJ1-2; V gene: TRBV18; CDR3 protein: CASSLSGDNYGYTF
J gene: TRBJ2-7; V gene: TRBV20-1; CDR3 protein: CSATWTEGYEQYF
J gene: TRBJ2-7; V gene: TRBV25-1; CDR3 protein: CASGSREQYF
J gene: TRBJ1-1; V gene: TRBV5-5; CDR3 protein: CASSLPGQRQMNTEAFF
J gene: TRBJ2-4; V gene: TRBV6-5; CDR3 protein: CASSRDRGAKNIQYF
J gene: TRBJ2-2; V gene: TRBV6-1; CDR3 protein: CASSEVSNTGELFF
J gene: TRBJ2-7; V gene: TRBV29-1; CDR3 protein: CSVGNPGTGDEQYF
J gene: TRBJ2-1; V gene: TRBV7-2; CDR3 protein: CASSLAIGSSYNEQFF
J gene: TRBJ1-1; V gene: TRBV29-1; CDR3 protein: CSVWSHGVNTEAFF
J gene: TRBJ2-7; V gene: TRBV7-2; CDR3 protein: CASSRSYSYEQYF
J gene: TRBJ1-3; V gene: TRBV7-8; CDR3 protein: CASSSPHRDSGNTIYF